This TCR beta chain was documented in a study of OX40 agonist ivuxolimab in advanced cancers. Study context: Patients with prior anti-PD-1, anti-PD-L1 or anti-CTLA-4 therapy were eligible; about 40% had some. Study outcomes and limitations: The CD4+ and CD8+ T cells in the blood had expanded clonally by week 6 at 0.1 to 3.0 mg/kg. In a subset of nonresponders, normalized T-cell clonal expansion was also low.

TCRdb keeps only in-frame clones here, not all; method: immunoSEQ multiplex PCR. The sample carries some 74,000 clones, more than 85% recorded once. The germline CDR1 and CDR2 sequences are SEHNR and FQNEAQ (reference sequence). V lost 3 bases, J lost 7 bases, and 15 bases lay in between. CDR3 size: 14 residues. This clone was counted only a few times. Its antigen is not known. V usage is TRBV7-9 and J usage is TRBJ2-5; tentative D call: TRBD1 (5 bases). The receptor's source is an adult with an advanced solid tumor such as melanoma, head and neck, liver or kidney cancer. Sequencing was performed on CD4+ or CD8+ T cells sorted from blood, taken in a trial of the OX40 agonist ivuxolimab. The DNA for the CDR3 is TGTGCCAGCAGCTTTCTAGGGGTTCTGGGGACCCAGTACTTC. Its protein product is CASSFLGVLGTQYF.